This TCR beta chain came from a study of shared T cell receptors in the human thymus. Generated by immunoSEQ multiplex PCR, the TCRdb table keeps only in-frame clones and is missing some. The sample includes 540,000 or so clones, 75% to 85% seen only once; the top ten take 0.01% to 0.015%. The CDR3 is 13 residues long. Looked up from germline, CDR1 is MGHRA and CDR2 is YSYEKL. Trimming left V 5 bases short and J 6 bases short, with 12 bases between. These data also formed part of another study, on human thymus T cells. Per that paper: The donors were infants in Finland with congenital heart defects, otherwise immunologically healthy. Resections were taken during corrective heart surgery, and the thymus tissue came from these. Thymic and blood repertoires appeared to display a bias in their usage of V and J genes. Unrelated individuals reportedly shared highly overlapping thymic TCR repertoires.

The source is a boy under two years old with a congenital heart defect. Sequencing used thymocytes. The chain has TRBV4-1 and TRBJ2-3; the D gene is possibly TRBD1 (6 bases). The CDR3 nucleotides are TGCGCCAGCAGCGGGAACAGGGTCGATACGCAGTATTTT. It codes for CASSGNRVDTQYF.